Listed below are T cell receptor beta chains from one sample, sequenced in a study of blood T cell repertoires in COVID-19. Profiling relied on immunoSEQ multiplex PCR, and the TCRdb table lists in-frame clones only, not all of them. The sample consists of about 190,000 clones, approximately 88% of them appearing once. The sequenced sample was PBMCs or T cells enriched from blood (not recorded which). The origin of the receptors is a woman younger than 45 who had recovered from COVID-19. CDR3s include the opening cysteine and the closing phenylalanine or tryptophan. A D gene is named only where the DNA matches it firmly. Size values are once, few and many counts, or a class for expanded clones, and some rows have none.

D | J | V | size | CDR3 | DNA
TRBD1 | TRBJ1-5 | TRBV5-5 | NA | CASTSGTGGNGQPQHF | TGTGCCAGCACCTCCGGGACAGGGGGGAACGGACAGCCCCAGCATTTT
NA | TRBJ1-3 | TRBV4-1 | NA | CASSQRESGNTIYF | TGCGCCAGCAGCCAAAGGGAGAGTGGAAACACCATATATTTT
NA | TRBJ1-4 | TRBV4-1 | NA | CASSQGGQGSNLNEKLFF | TGCGCCAGCAGCCAAGGTGGTCAGGGTTCAAACCTCAATGAAAAACTGTTTTTT
TRBD1 | TRBJ1-2 | TRBV10-3 | NA | CAISETGEDGYTF | TGTGCCATCAGTGAAACAGGGGAAGATGGCTACACCTTC
NA | TRBJ1-2 | TRBV29-1 | NA | CSVEVNLRGYTF | TGCAGCGTTGAAGTGAATCTGCGTGGCTACACCTTC
NA | TRBJ2-3 | TRBV4-2 | NA | CASSQGTGVVTDTQYF | TGTGCCAGCAGCCAAGGCACGGGGGTGGTTACAGATACGCAGTATTTT
NA | TRBJ1-1 | TRBV28 | NA | CASSLGQGFTEAFF | TGTGCCAGCAGTTTAGGGCAGGGGTTCACTGAAGCTTTCTTT
NA | TRBJ2-7 | TRBV30 | NA | CAWSDYYEQYF | TGTGCCTGGAGTGACTACTACGAGCAGTACTTC
TRBD1 | TRBJ2-7 | TRBV5-1 | NA | CASSLTGQDFYEQYF | TGCGCCAGCAGCTTGACGGGACAGGATTTCTACGAGCAGTACTTC
NA | TRBJ1-5 | TRBV5-6 | NA | CASTLGPGLNQPQHF | TGTGCCAGCACCCTCGGACCAGGGCTAAATCAGCCCCAGCATTTT
NA | TRBJ2-3 | TRBV15 | once | CATRRTASTDTQYF | TGTGCCACCAGGAGGACAGCTAGCACAGATACGCAGTATTTT
NA | TRBJ2-6 | TRBV5-1 | NA | CASSTGDSGANVLTF | TGCGCCAGCAGCACGGGGGACTCTGGGGCCAACGTCCTGACTTTC
NA | TRBJ1-4 | TRBV27 | few | CASSLVGQEKLFF | TGTGCCAGCAGTTTAGTGGGGCAGGAAAAACTGTTTTTT
NA | TRBJ1-1 | TRBV30 | NA | CAWSVQGIEAFF | TGTGCCTGGAGTGTACAGGGAATTGAAGCTTTCTTT
NA | TRBJ2-3 | TRBV12-3/TRBV12-4 | NA | CASSLSADTQYF | TGTGCCAGCAGTTTATCCGCAGATACGCAGTATTTT
NA | TRBJ1-1 | TRBV7-6 | NA | CASSLGGGGSPGQAFF | TGTGCCAGCAGCTTAGGGGGGGGCGGCTCTCCGGGACAAGCTTTCTTT
TRBD1 | TRBJ2-5 | TRBV5-6 | NA | CASSRDREWAQYF | TGTGCCAGCAGCCGTGACAGGGAATGGGCCCAGTACTTC
NA | TRBJ1-1 | TRBV24-1 | NA | CATREGTMNTEAFF | TGTGCCACCAGAGAGGGTACTATGAACACTGAAGCTTTCTTT
TRBD2 | TRBJ2-3 | TRBV9 | NA | CASSVVTTSGGDTQYF | TGTGCCAGCAGCGTAGTGACAACTAGCGGGGGAGATACGCAGTATTTT
TRBD1 | TRBJ2-6 | TRBV5-1 | NA | CASSLLGQGGGANVLTF | TGCGCCAGCAGCTTGCTGGGACAGGGGGGAGGGGCCAACGTCCTGACTTTC
NA | TRBJ1-2 | TRBV25-1 | few | CASSEYNGVQGGYTF | TGTGCCAGCAGTGAATATAATGGGGTGCAGGGTGGCTACACCTTC
NA | TRBJ2-1 | TRBV7-2 | NA | CASSVWVSAGRYNEQFF | TGTGCCAGCAGCGTCTGGGTCAGTGCGGGGAGATACAATGAGCAGTTCTTC
TRBD1 | TRBJ1-2 | TRBV18 | NA | CASSPSRGREGYTF | TGTGCCAGCTCACCGTCCAGGGGGCGCGAGGGCTACACCTTC
TRBD1 | TRBJ1-2 | TRBV10-3 | NA | CAISEQGDYGYTF | TGTGCCATCAGTGAGCAGGGGGACTATGGCTACACCTTC
TRBD1 | TRBJ1-1 | TRBV6-4 | NA | CASSQIEGATEAFF | TGTGCCAGCAGTCAGATCGAGGGGGCCACTGAAGCTTTCTTT
NA | TRBJ2-2 | TRBV11-2 | NA | CASSLLRGRENTGELFF | TGTGCCAGCAGCTTACTTCGTGGTCGGGAGAACACCGGGGAGCTGTTTTTT
NA | TRBJ1-2 | TRBV7-9 | NA | CASSQPGLEYGYTF | TGTGCCAGCAGCCAACCAGGGTTGGAGTATGGCTACACCTTC
TRBD2 | TRBJ2-1 | TRBV5-4 | NA | CASSSDPGGGGDEQFF | TGTGCCAGCAGCTCCGACCCGGGCGGGGGTGGGGATGAGCAGTTCTTC
TRBD1 | TRBJ2-5 | TRBV7-6 | NA | CASSLGTGGQETQYF | TGTGCCAGCAGCTTAGGGACAGGGGGTCAAGAGACCCAGTACTTC